The 10 T cell receptor beta chains presented below share a single source sample, sequenced in a study of technical replicates of blood from a handful of donors. Sequencing was performed with immunoSEQ multiplex PCR; in TCRdb, only in-frame clones are kept and a portion is missing. This table holds some 77,000 clones, roughly 85% found once. Sequencing input: PBMCs. The receptors here all came from a human donor in good health. Some clones in this sample may be carry-over from other donors' samples.

This clone was seen more than once but under ten times. V gene TRBV19 combines with J gene TRBJ2-7; tentatively, D is TRBD1 (5 bases). CDR1 is LNHDA, CDR2 SQIVND, per germline (reference sequence). V was pared by 0 bases and J by 0 bases, with 9 bases between. This CDR3 spans 15 amino acids. CDR3 sequence (DNA): TGTGCCAGTAGTATAGATTCAGACAGCTCCTACGAGCAGTACTTC. Its protein product is CASSIDSDSSYEQYF.

The chain uses TRBV4-1 and TRBJ1-2; 9 positions agree with TRBD1. There are 15 residues in the CDR3. Trimming cost V 7 bases and J 6 bases; bases outside gene matches: 12. Looked up from germline, CDR1 is MGHRA and CDR2 is YSYEKL. The CDR3 spells CASTPRGDRVDGYTF. CDR3 nucleotides: TGCGCCAGCACCCCCCGCGGGGACAGGGTGGATGGCTACACCTTC.

The chain has TRBV4-3 and TRBJ1-3; D is unresolved. CDR1 and CDR2 from the germline V gene are LGHNA and YSLEER. Trimming left V 1 base short and J 0 bases short, with 10 bases between. The CDR3 has 16 amino acids. CDR3 residues: CASSQAQSSSGNTIYF. The CDR3 DNA sequence: TGCGCCAGCAGCCAAGCACAGTCGAGCTCTGGAAACACCATATATTTT.

The rearrangement uses TRBV6-6 and TRBJ1-1, with D hard to call. The CDR3 spans 16 residues. Germline V gene lookup returns CDR1 MNHNY and CDR2 SVGAGI (reference sequence). The ends were cut back, 5 bases at V and 0 bases at J, with 16 bases in the middle. CDR3 loop: CASSANKPYMNTEAFF. In DNA form, the CDR3 reads TGTGCCAGCAGTGCCAATAAGCCTTATATGAACACTGAAGCTTTCTTT.

This chain links TRBV5-6 with TRBJ1-3, with TRBD1 matching 10 bases. The V gene's germline CDR1 is SGHDT and CDR2 YYEEEE. This CDR3 contains 14 residues. Unmatched junction bases numbered 2, after V lost 5 bases and J lost 3 bases. The CDR3 bases are TGTGCCAGCAGACGGACAGGGGGTGGAAACACCATATATTTT. Its translation: CASRRTGGGNTIYF.

The table lists this clone with a few counts. The gene calls are TRBV30 and TRBJ2-2, with 10 bases lining up with TRBD2. This CDR3 has 15 amino acids. Germline values: CDR1 GTSNPN, CDR2 SVGIG (reference sequence). J lost 7 bases, V lost 6 bases, and 11 bases had no gene match. This chain's CDR3 is CACQGAGGTNGELFF. CDR3 coding DNA: TGTGCCTGTCAAGGAGCGGGAGGGACAAACGGGGAGCTGTTTTTT.

This chain joins TRBV11-2 and TRBJ1-1; 9 nucleotides line up with TRBD1. This CDR3 is built from 14 residues. Trimming cost V 5 bases and J 6 bases; bases outside gene matches: 7. Germline assignment: CDR1 SGHAT and CDR2 FQNNGV. The CDR3: CASSVQGAGAEAFF. DNA for the CDR3: TGTGCCAGCAGCGTACAGGGGGCTGGGGCTGAAGCTTTCTTT. Combining the CDR3 with reference TRBV11-2 and TRBJ1-1 gives the whole variable domain EAGVAQSPRYKIIEKRQSVAFWCNPISGHATLYWYQQILGQGPKLLIQFQNNGVVDDSQLPKDRFSAERLKGVDSTLKIQPAKLEDSAVYLCASSVQGAGAEAFFGQGTRLTVV.

V gene TRBV11-2 combines with J gene TRBJ2-7, with D maybe TRBD1 (6 bases). This CDR3 region has 13 residues. The V end lost 5 bases, the J end lost 1 base, and 9 bases lay between the germline ends. Germline CDR1 and CDR2: SGHAT and FQNNGV. The CDR3 nucleotides read TGTGCCAGCAGCCGGGACAAGTCCTACGAGCAGTACTTC. Protein product: CASSRDKSYEQYF.

This clone was detected only once. The chain recombines TRBV4-1 with TRBJ1-5; D unresolved. CDR1 and CDR2 from the germline V gene are MGHRA and YSYEKL. Trimming removed 0 bases at V and 5 bases at J, with 11 bases between. This CDR3 comprises 15 residues. CDR3 sequence: CASSQDSREDQPQHF. The CDR3 bases are TGCGCCAGCAGCCAAGATTCCCGGGAGGATCAGCCCCAGCATTTT.

This clone was counted a few times. The chain has TRBV6-6 and TRBJ1-3, with D possibly TRBD1 on 6 matching bases. CDR1 is MNHNY, CDR2 SVGAGI, per germline (reference sequence). V lost 5 bases, J lost 0 bases, and 8 bases lay in between. The CDR3 covers 14 residues. The CDR3 sequence: CASSLGGSGNTIYF. The CDR3 DNA reads TGTGCCAGCAGTCTAGGGGGCTCTGGAAACACCATATATTTT.